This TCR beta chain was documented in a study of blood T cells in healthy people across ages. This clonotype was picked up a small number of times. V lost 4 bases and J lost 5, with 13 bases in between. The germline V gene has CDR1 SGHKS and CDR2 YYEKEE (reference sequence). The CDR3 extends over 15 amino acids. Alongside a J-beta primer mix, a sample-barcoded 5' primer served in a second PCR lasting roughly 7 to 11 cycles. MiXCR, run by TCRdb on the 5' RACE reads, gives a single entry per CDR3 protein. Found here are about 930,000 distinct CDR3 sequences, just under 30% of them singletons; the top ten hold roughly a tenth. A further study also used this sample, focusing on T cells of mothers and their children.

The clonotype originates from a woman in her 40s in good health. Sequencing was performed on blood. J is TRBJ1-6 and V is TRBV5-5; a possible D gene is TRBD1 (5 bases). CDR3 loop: CASSGRLTDNSPLHF. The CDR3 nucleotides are TGTGCCAGCAGCGGCCGGTTGACAGATAATTCACCCCTCCACTTT.